Listed below are T cell receptor beta chains from one sample, sequenced in a study of blood T cell repertoires in COVID-19. Sequenced by immunoSEQ multiplex PCR; TCRdb stores in-frame clones only, minus some. The table includes over 300,000 clones, over 75% detected once. The sequenced sample consisted of PBMCs or T cells enriched from blood (not recorded which). These receptors originate from a woman aged 25-40 years with acute COVID-19. CDR3s include the opening cysteine and the closing phenylalanine or tryptophan. Fields, in order: CDR3 protein, CDR3 DNA, J gene, V gene, D gene, clone size. The D gene is left open where the match is weak. Size is omitted from some rows. Given values are once, few, many or a class for expanded clones.

CDR3: CASTKDRGTYEQYF
DNA: TGTGCCAGCACTAAGGACAGGGGAACCTACGAGCAGTACTTC
J: TRBJ2-7
V: TRBV6-5
D: TRBD1
size: NA

CDR3: CASSEYVQTYEQYF
DNA: TGTGCCAGCAGTGAATATGTTCAGACCTACGAGCAGTACTTC
J: TRBJ2-7
V: TRBV6-1
D: NA
size: NA

CDR3: CAISGQGAYEQYF
DNA: TGTGCCATCAGTGGTCAGGGGGCCTACGAGCAGTACTTC
J: TRBJ2-7
V: TRBV10-3
D: TRBD1
size: NA

CDR3: CASSPGLAGSTDTQYF
DNA: TGTGCCAGCAGCCCTGGACTAGCGGGCTCCACAGATACGCAGTATTTT
J: TRBJ2-3
V: TRBV2
D: TRBD2
size: NA

CDR3: CASSIRTGGDHEQYF
DNA: TGTGCCAGTAGTATTAGGACAGGGGGCGACCACGAGCAGTACTTC
J: TRBJ2-7
V: TRBV19
D: TRBD1
size: NA

CDR3: CASTETAGGFYNEQFF
DNA: TGTGCCAGCACCGAAACGGCGGGGGGGTTCTACAATGAGCAGTTCTTC
J: TRBJ2-1
V: TRBV7-6
D: TRBD2
size: NA

CDR3: CASSQDHPSSYNEQFF
DNA: TGCGCCAGCAGCCAAGATCATCCGAGCTCCTACAATGAGCAGTTCTTC
J: TRBJ2-1
V: TRBV4-1
D: NA
size: NA

CDR3: CSVDLGLDTQYF
DNA: TGCAGCGTTGACTTAGGACTAGATACGCAGTATTTT
J: TRBJ2-3
V: TRBV29-1
D: NA
size: NA

CDR3: CASSQGDREDDSNQPQHF
DNA: TGCGCCAGCAGCCAAGGGGACAGAGAGGACGATAGCAATCAGCCCCAGCATTTT
J: TRBJ1-5
V: TRBV4-3
D: TRBD1
size: once

CDR3: CASSLRTSGGQNTGELFF
DNA: TGCGCCAGCAGCCTCAGGACTAGCGGGGGCCAAAACACCGGGGAGCTGTTTTTT
J: TRBJ2-2
V: TRBV5-1
D: TRBD2
size: NA

CDR3: CAISRDRGNQPQHF
DNA: TGTGCCATCAGCCGGGACAGGGGTAATCAGCCCCAGCATTTT
J: TRBJ1-5
V: TRBV10-3
D: TRBD1
size: NA

CDR3: CASSLGLGQGGTDTQYF
DNA: TGTGCCAGCAGCTTAGGTTTGGGGCAGGGGGGCACAGATACGCAGTATTTT
J: TRBJ2-3
V: TRBV7-7
D: TRBD1
size: NA

CDR3: CASSIPPGQGNFYYGYTF
DNA: TGTGCCAGCAGCATTCCCCCGGGACAGGGGAATTTTTACTATGGCTACACCTTC
J: TRBJ1-2
V: TRBV7-2
D: TRBD1
size: NA

CDR3: CASRADRLSFWAFF
DNA: TGTGCCAGCAGAGCGGACAGGCTATCCTTCTGGGCTTTCTTT
J: TRBJ1-1
V: TRBV2
D: TRBD1
size: NA